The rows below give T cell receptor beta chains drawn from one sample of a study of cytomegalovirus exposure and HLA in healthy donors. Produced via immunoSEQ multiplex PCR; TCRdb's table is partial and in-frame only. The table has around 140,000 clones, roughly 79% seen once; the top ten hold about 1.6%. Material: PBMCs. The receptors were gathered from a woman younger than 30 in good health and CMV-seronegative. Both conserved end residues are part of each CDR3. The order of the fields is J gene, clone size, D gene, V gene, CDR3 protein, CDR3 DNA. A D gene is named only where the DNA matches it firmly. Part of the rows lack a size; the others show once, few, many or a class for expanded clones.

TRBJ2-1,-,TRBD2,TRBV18,CASSPLAGNNNEQFF,TGTGCCAGCTCACCCCTAGCGGGAAACAACAATGAGCAGTTCTTC
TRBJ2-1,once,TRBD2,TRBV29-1,CSVAPGLVAFF,TGCAGCGTAGCCCCCGGACTAGTAGCGTTCTTC
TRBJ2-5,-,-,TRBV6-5,CASSYSLAHQETQYF,TGTGCCAGCAGTTACTCCTTAGCGCACCAAGAGACCCAGTACTTC
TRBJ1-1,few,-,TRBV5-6,CASSGQLNTEAFF,TGTGCCAGCAGCGGACAGCTGAACACTGAAGCTTTCTTT
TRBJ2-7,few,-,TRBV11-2,CASSSPQGLTGEQYF,TGTGCCAGCAGCTCCCCCCAGGGGCTGACGGGCGAGCAGTACTTC
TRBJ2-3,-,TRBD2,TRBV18,CASSLLAGATDTQYF,TGTGCCAGCTCACTTCTAGCGGGAGCAACAGATACGCAGTATTTT
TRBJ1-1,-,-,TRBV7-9,CASSSYLGGRTEAFF,TGTGCCAGCAGCTCCTATTTGGGGGGACGCACTGAAGCTTTCTTT
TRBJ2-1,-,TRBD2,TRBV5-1,CASSPGLAGGPISYNEQFF,TGCGCCAGCAGCCCAGGACTAGCGGGAGGGCCTATCTCCTACAATGAGCAGTTCTTC
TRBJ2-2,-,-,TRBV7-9,CASSLDGWGEAPTGELFF,TGTGCCAGCAGCTTAGATGGTTGGGGGGAGGCCCCCACCGGGGAGCTGTTTTTT
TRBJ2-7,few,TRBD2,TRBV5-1,CASSSSGTSAYEQYF,TGCGCCAGCAGTTCATCCGGGACTAGCGCCTACGAGCAGTACTTC
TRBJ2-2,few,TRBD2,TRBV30,CAWRLGLATTGELFF,TGTGCCTGGAGGCTCGGACTAGCTACCACCGGGGAGCTGTTTTTT
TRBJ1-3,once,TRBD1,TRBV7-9,CASSLQGGSGNTIYF,TGTGCCAGCAGCCTACAGGGGGGGTCTGGAAACACCATATATTTT
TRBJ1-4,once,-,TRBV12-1,CASYNPSDRTNEKLFF,TGTGCCAGCTATAACCCCTCCGACAGAACTAATGAAAAACTGTTTTTT
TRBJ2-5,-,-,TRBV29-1,CSVLPLVGETQYF,TGCAGCGTTCTCCCACTAGTCGGGGAGACCCAGTACTTC
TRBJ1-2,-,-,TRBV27,CASRAVEWAIYGYTF,TGTGCCAGCAGAGCCGTTGAGTGGGCGATCTATGGCTACACCTTC
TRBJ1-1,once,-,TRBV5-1,CASSLLPGITNTEAFF,TGCGCCAGCAGCTTGCTCCCCGGGATCACGAACACTGAAGCTTTCTTT
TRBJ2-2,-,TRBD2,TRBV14,CASSQDIGGYTGELFF,TGTGCCAGCAGCCAAGATATCGGGGGGTACACCGGGGAGCTGTTTTTT
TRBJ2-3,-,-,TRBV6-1,CASSLDWVDTQYF,TGTGCCAGCAGTCTGGACTGGGTAGATACGCAGTATTTT
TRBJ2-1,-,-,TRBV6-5,CASRRETGKQEQFF,TGTGCCAGCAGGAGGGAAACAGGGAAGCAGGAGCAGTTCTTC
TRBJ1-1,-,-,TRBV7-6,CASSLEDSSTEAFF,TGTGCCAGCAGCTTAGAAGACAGCAGCACTGAAGCTTTCTTT
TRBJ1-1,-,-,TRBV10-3,CAISELAGRSGGTEAFF,TGTGCCATCAGTGAGTTGGCAGGGCGTAGTGGAGGGACTGAAGCTTTCTTT
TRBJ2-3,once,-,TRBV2,CASSLARDFDTQYF,TGTGCCAGCAGCCTGGCCAGGGATTTTGATACGCAGTATTTT
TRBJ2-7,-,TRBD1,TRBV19,CASSPRTGTTYEQYF,TGTGCCAGTAGTCCCAGGACAGGGACAACCTACGAGCAGTACTTC